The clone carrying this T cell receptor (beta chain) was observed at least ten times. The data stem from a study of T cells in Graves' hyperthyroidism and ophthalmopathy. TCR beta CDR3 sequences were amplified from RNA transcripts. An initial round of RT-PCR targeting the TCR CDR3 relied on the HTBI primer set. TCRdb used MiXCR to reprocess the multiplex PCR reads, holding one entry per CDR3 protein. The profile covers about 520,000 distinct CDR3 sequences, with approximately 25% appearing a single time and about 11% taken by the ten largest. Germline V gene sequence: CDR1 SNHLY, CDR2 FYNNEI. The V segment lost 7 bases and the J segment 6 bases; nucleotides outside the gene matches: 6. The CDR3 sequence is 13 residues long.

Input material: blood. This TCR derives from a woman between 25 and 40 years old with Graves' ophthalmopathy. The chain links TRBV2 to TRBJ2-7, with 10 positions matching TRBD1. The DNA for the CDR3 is TGTGCCAGCATAAGACAGGGGGCGGTCGAGCAGTACTTC. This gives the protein CASIRQGAVEQYF.